What follows describes a single TCR beta chain. A single count supports this clone. The antigen it binds to is not known. Base quality data are lacking; no much larger clone is found one base away. DNA from CEF-cultured naive and memory CD4+ T cells underwent immunoSEQ TCR-beta sequencing at survey level. On the authors' methods: During preprocessing, nonproductive sequences were removed, as were CDR3s that did not start with C, did not end with F or W, or were shorter than 7 amino acids. The MANAFEST web app identified antigen-specific clonotypes based on expansion compared with the reference and other culture wells. A clone was considered positive if the clone showed significant expansion compared with the reference culture in 2 of 3 replicate wells at an FDR below 0.05. A further requirement for positive clones was significant expansion compared with all other tandem wells, along with an odds ratio above 5. Cultured and uncultured naive and memory CD4+ repertoires were searched for previously identified spike- and CEF-reactive CDR3s. Pairwise Levenshtein distance, computed with the stringdist R package after three terminal residues were trimmed from each end, was used as the measure of CDR3 homology. TCRdb's version of the immuneACCESS table is confined to in-frame rearrangements and falls short of the full clone set. An unresolved V gene accounts for under half of the shortfall where checked; the remainder is of unknown origin. V and J calls and clone size are copied from that table; D and trimming were computed from the DNA. The sample data list 40,000 to 50,000 clones, and over 75% of these were observed just once. 1% to 1.5% of the sample is in the top ten clones.

The data originate from a study of CD4 T cells in relation to SARS-CoV-2 and coronaviruses (dated by TCRdb to about 2021). Notes on the research overall: In the ViraFEST assay, PBMCs were grown with antigen for nine to eleven days, and TCR beta CDR3s were then sequenced to identify antigen-specific clonal expansions. The full convalescent cohort of roughly eleven patients had a median age of about 40 years, ranging from roughly 21 to 75 years. Among the approximately 12 convalescent patients, 8 males and 4 females were included, and two of the subjects were Hispanic. Shared crossreactive spike epitopes were mapped to their HLA restriction using patient-derived lymphoblastoid cell lines. Memory CD4+ T cell crossreactivity between SARS-CoV-2 and common cold coronavirus spike proteins was assessed at the TCR clonotype level in the study. The Adaptive Biotechnologies TCR-sequencing kit was used to sequence samples from a few pre-COVID donors and the naive versus memory experiments, while other data came from Illumina-based sequencing. A different TCR-beta assay, based on Illumina, was used to sequence expansion assays from other donors in the study. Broader findings and caveats from the paper: Significantly weaker SARS-CoV-2-driven expansion was shown by crossreactive clones than by monoreactive clones, consistent with antigenic imprinting. The study was constrained by small numbers of patients and of tested TCRs. Memory CD4+ clonotypes crossrecognizing SARS-CoV-2 and at least one common cold coronavirus spike were found in 60% to 75% of donors. Because no donor provided both pre-pandemic and post-infection samples, tracing the source of pre-existing responses was limited. Naive versus memory sequencing indicated the assay detects memory recall responses rather than primary responses primed during culture. Since the crossreactivity analysis centred on spike protein, crossreactivity against other viral proteins was not assessed.

V lost 8 bases and J lost 6 bases; the stretch between them is 12 bases long. Its CDR3 holds 12 amino acids, cysteine through phenylalanine. Left in the record is the CDR3 DNA by itself, 36 bases read in frame from the first base. CDR1 and CDR2, looked up from the germline V gene, are ENHRY and SYGVKD. To separate naive from memory CD4+ T cells, cryopreserved PBMCs first underwent CD4 enrichment and then EasySep naive CD4+ T cell enrichment. For nine to ten days, 80,000 to 100,000 sorted naive or memory CD4+ T cells were cultured together with CEF peptides and T cell-depleted PBMCs at a 1:1 ratio. In general, every peptide culture condition was set up in three replicate wells. Ficoll-Paque PLUS gradient centrifugation was used to isolate PBMCs from either whole blood or leukapheresis product. PBMCs were either cryopreserved at -140°C or used fresh in the expansion assay. The QIAamp Micro DNA Kit was used to extract genomic DNA from the CD4+ T cells.

The sample taken for sequencing was naive CD4+ T cells from PBMCs, cultured in vitro. The cell subset or site label corresponds to: naive CD4+ T cells isolated by negative enrichment. Recombination joined TRBV10-3 with TRBJ2-3; a tentative D call is TRBD2 (6 bases match). This TCR derives from an adult with COVID-19. The CDR3 region reads CAISWEADTQYF. The nucleotide sequence reads as follows: TGTGCCATCTCGTGGGAGGCGGATACGCAGTATTTT.